The T cell receptor (beta chain) described here comes from a study of CXCR3-negative and CXCR3-positive naive CD8 T cells (dated by TCRdb to the late 2010s). About the investigation overall: About 150 million TRB reads were obtained in total, roughly 1.5 +/- 0.3 million reads per library. Naive subsets from several donors and memory cells from 3 donors were included in the TRBV-TRBJ cluster analysis. Diversity and physicochemical repertoire analyses covered some eleven donors pooled from two independent experiments.

Points the paper makes about the study in general: Compared with CXCR3-negative naive cells, CXCR3-positive naive cells had TRB CDR3s with higher hydrophobicity (lower Kidera factor 4), lower energy, and higher strength and volume indices. Comparably high repertoire diversity was found in both naive subsets, whereas much lower repertoire diversity was found in memory CD8+ T cells. Similar TRBV-TRBJ usage was shown by naive CXCR3-negative and CXCR3-positive cells from the same donor, whereas distinct patterns were shown by memory cells. Because surface CD5, which is linked to self-reactivity in mice, was comparable between the naive subsets, TCR interaction strength was also inferred from TRB CDR3 physicochemical properties. Freshly isolated PBMCs were used for most assays because CXCR3 expression went down partially after cryopreservation.

TCRdb shows the sequencer as NextSeq 550. The Human TCR Profiling Kit (MiLaboratory) was used to make UMI-labeled 5' RACE TRB cDNA libraries. cDNA synthesis used the entire amount of extracted RNA, and PCR amplification then used the entire amount of cDNA produced. The libraries were made side by side, with each library going through the same number of PCR cycles. Regarding the original processing steps: MIGEC and MiXCR extracted about 50,000 +/- 10,000 unique UMI-labeled TRB cDNA molecules per library, requiring at least two reads per UMI. An average of approximately 40,000 +/- 10,000 functional in-frame TRB CDR3 nucleotide clonotypes without stop codons was found per library. After downsampling to 5000 UMI-labeled TRB molecules per sample, diversity metrics, including normalized Shannon-Wiener and Chao1, were computed in VDJtools. VDJtools was used to calculate clonotype-size-weighted physicochemical properties of the central five CDR3 residues, namely interaction energy, strength, volume and Kidera factor 4. TCRdb reprocessed the raw reads; every CDR3 protein sequence is a single record, and DNA is not supplied. V and J calls and clone size were set by TCRdb, not the authors. Per the sample table, the count is 100,000 to 150,000 distinct CDR3 sequences. The ten largest account for 0.45% to 0.55% of the sample.

From the cysteine through the phenylalanine, the CDR3 covers 13 amino acids. No coding sequence is recorded. In the germline V gene, CDR1 corresponds to SQVTM and CDR2 to ANQGSEA. Notes on this clonotype: No cognate antigen has been identified for it.

For every CD8+ T cell subset, 300,000 cells were flow-sorted straight into RLT lysis buffer, and each subset was sorted in triplicate. To keep memory contaminants out, a stringent definition of naive CD8+ T cells was applied: CD45RO-CCR7+CD27+CD95-. Peripheral blood mononuclear cells were isolated from buffy coats by standard density gradient centrifugation. A FACSAria III was used to flow-sort naive CD8+ T cells into CXCR3-negative and CXCR3-positive populations. Total RNA was extracted from sorted cells with an RNeasy Mini Kit. This TCR was recovered from a human donor in good health. Some clones in this sample may be carry-over from other donors' samples. Source material: naive CXCR3- CD8+ T cells from blood. In light of the paper, this sample's cell subset or site label describes: CD45RO-CCR7+CD27+CD95- naive CD8+ T cells lacking CXCR3 (TNR3-). The sequence links TRBV29-1 to TRBJ2-7; TCRdb reports TRBD1, a call that lacks DNA to check it against. CDR3 loop: CSVDGGQQGEQYF.